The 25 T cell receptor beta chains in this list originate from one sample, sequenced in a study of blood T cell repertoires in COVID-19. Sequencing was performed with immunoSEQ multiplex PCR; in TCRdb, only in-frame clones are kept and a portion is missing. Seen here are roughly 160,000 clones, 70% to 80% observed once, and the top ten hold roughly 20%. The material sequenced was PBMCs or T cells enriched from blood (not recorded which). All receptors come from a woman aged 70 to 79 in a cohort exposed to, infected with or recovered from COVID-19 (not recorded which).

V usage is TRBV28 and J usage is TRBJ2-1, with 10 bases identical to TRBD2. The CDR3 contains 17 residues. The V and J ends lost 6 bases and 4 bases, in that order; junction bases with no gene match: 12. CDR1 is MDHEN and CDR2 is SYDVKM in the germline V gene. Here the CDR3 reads CASRHGLAGVYYNEQFF. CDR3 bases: TGTGCCAGCAGGCATGGGCTAGCGGGAGTTTATTACAATGAGCAGTTCTTC.

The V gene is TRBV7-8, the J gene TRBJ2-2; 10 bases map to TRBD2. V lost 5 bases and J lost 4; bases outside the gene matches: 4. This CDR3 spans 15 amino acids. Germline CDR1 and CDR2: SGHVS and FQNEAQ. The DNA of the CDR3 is TGTGCCAGCAGCAAAGCGGGAGGGGGCACCGGGGAGCTGTTTTTT. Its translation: CASSKAGGGTGELFF. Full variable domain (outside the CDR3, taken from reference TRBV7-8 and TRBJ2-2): GAGVSQSPRYKVAKRGQDVALRCDPISGHVSLFWYQQALGQGPEFLTYFQNEAQLDKSGLPSDRFFAERPEGSVSTLKIQRTQQEDSAVYLCASSKAGGGTGELFFGEGSRLTVL.

The CDR3 coding sequence is TGCGCCAGCAGCCAGGGCGGGACAGGTTGGAACACTGAAGCTTTCTTT. Its protein is CASSQGGTGWNTEAFF. V usage is TRBV5-1 and J usage is TRBJ1-1; 8 bases are shared with TRBD1. The germline V gene encodes CDR1 SGHRS and CDR2 YFSETQ. V shed 4 bases, J shed 1 base, and the junction held 9 bases outside the gene matches. CDR3 length: 16 residues. The full variable domain, its missing parts supplied by reference TRBV5-1 and TRBJ1-1, is KAGVTQTPRYLIKTRGQQVTLSCSPISGHRSVSWYQQTPGQGLQFLFEYFSETQRNKGNFPGRFSGRQFSNSRSEMNVSTLELGDSALYLCASSQGGTGWNTEAFFGQGTRLTVV.

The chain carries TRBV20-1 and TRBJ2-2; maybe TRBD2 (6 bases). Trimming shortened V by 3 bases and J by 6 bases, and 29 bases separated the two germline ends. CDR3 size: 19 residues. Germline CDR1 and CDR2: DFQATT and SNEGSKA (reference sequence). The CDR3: CSASPGRVLGLLEAGELFF. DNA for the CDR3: TGCAGTGCTAGTCCCGGTCGAGTATTGGGACTTTTGGAAGCCGGGGAGCTGTTTTTT.

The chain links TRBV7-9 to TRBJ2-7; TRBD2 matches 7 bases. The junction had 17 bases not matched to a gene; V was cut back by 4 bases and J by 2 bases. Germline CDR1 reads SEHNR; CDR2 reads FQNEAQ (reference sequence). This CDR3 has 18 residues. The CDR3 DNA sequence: TGTGCCAGCAGCTCAGCTACAGGACTAGTTCCCCTACCCTACGAGCAGTACTTC. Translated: CASSSATGLVPLPYEQYF.

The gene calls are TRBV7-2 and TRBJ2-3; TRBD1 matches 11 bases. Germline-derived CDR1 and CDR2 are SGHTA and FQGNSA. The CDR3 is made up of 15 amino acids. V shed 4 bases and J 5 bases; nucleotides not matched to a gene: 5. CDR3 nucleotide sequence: TGTGCCAGCAGCTACCGGGGACAGGGGGTAGATACGCAGTATTTT. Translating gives CASSYRGQGVDTQYF.

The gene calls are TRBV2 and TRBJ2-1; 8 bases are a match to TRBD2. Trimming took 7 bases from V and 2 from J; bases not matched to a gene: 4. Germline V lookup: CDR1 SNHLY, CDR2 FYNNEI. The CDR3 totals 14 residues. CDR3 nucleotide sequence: TGTGCCAGCAAGCGGGAGTTTGCCTACAATGAGCAGTTCTTC. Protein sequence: CASKREFAYNEQFF.

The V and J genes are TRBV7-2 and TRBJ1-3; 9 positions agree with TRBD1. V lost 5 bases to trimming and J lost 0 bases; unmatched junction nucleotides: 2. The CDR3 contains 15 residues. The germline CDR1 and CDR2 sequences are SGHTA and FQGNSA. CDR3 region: CASSATGGSGNTIYF. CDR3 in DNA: TGTGCCAGCAGCGCGACAGGGGGCTCTGGAAACACCATATATTTT.

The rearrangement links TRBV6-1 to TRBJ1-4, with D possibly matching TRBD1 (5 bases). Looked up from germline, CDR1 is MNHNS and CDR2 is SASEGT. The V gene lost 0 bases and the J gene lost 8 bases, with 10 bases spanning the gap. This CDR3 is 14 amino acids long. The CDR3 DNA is TGTGCCAGCAGTGAAGCGGCAGCAGGGGAAAAACTGTTTTTT. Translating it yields CASSEAAAGEKLFF.

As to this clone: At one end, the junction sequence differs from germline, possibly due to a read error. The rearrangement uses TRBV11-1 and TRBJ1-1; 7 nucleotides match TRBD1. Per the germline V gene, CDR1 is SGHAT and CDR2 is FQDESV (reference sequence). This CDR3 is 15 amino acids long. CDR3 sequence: CASRLARQGNTEAFF. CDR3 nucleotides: TGTGCCAGCAGGTTAGCCCGACAGGGAAACACTGAAGCTTTCTTT.

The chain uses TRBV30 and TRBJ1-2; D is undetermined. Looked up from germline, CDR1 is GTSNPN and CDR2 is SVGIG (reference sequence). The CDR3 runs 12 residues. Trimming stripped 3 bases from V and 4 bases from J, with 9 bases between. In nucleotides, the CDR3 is TGTGCCTGGAGCCCGGAGGGCTATGGCTACACCTTC. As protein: CAWSPEGYGYTF.

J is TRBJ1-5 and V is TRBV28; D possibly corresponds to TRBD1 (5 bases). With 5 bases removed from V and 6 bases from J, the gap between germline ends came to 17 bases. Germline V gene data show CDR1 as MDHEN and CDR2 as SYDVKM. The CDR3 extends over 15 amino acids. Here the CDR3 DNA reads TGTGCCAGCAGTGCCCCAGGCAGGGTGGGTCAGCCCCAGCATTTT. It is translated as CASSAPGRVGQPQHF.

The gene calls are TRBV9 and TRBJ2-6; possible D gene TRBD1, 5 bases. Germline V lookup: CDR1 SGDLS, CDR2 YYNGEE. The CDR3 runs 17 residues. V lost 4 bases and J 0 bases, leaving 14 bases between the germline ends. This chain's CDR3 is CASSPPQAVSGANVLTF. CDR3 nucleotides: TGTGCCAGCAGCCCCCCACAGGCGGTCTCTGGGGCCAACGTCCTGACTTTC.

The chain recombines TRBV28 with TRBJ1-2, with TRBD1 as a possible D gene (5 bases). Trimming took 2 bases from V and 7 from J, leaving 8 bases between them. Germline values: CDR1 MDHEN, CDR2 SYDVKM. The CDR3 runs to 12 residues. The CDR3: CASSLGGFGYTF. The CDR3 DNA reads TGTGCCAGCAGTTTAGGGGGGTTTGGCTACACCTTC.

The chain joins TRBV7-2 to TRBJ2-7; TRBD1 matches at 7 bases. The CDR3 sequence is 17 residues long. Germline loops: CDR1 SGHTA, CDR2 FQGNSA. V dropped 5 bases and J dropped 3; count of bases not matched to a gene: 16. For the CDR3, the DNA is TGTGCCAGCAGCCGGTGGTCACAGGGGAAGGGTGACTACGAGCAGTACTTC. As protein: CASSRWSQGKGDYEQYF.

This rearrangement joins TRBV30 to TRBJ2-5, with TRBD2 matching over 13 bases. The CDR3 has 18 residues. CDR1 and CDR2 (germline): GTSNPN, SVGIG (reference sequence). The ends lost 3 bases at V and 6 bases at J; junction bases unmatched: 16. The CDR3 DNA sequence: TGTGCCTGGAGGCCGGGACTAGCGGGATCGGGGCTCAGGCAGACCCAGTACTTC. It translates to CAWRPGLAGSGLRQTQYF.

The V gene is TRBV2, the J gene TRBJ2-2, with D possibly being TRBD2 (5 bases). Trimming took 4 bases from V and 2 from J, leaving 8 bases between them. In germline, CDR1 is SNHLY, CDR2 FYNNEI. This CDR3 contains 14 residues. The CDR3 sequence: CASSAGVNTGELFF. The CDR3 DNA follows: TGTGCCAGCAGTGCCGGGGTAAACACCGGGGAGCTGTTTTTT.

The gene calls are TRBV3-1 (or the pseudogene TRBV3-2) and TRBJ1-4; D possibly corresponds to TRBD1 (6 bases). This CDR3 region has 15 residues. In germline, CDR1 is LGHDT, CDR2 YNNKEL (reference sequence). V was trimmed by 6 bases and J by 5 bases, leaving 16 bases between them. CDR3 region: CASRVNRDTNEKLFF. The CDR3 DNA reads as TGTGCCAGCAGAGTGAACCGGGACACCAATGAAAAACTGTTTTTT.

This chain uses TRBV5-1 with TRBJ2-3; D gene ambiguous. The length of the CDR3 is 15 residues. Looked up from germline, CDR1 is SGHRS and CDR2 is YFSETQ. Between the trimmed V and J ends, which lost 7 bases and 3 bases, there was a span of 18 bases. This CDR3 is CASSVRNSWTDTQYF. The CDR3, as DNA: TGCGCCAGCTCCGTTAGGAACAGCTGGACAGATACGCAGTATTTT.

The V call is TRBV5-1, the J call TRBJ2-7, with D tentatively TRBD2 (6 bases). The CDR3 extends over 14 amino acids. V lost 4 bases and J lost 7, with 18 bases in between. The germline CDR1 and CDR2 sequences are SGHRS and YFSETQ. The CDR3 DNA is TGCGCCAGCAGCCTTGGATCTAGCGCGGGTGAGCAGTACTTC. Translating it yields CASSLGSSAGEQYF.

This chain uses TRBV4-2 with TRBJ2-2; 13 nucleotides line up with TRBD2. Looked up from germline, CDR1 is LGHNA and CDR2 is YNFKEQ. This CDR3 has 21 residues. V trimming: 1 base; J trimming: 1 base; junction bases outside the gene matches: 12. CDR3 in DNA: TGTGCCAGCAGCCAAGCTGGTTGGGGCGGACTAGCGGGAGTGAACACCGGGGAGCTGTTTTTT. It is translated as CASSQAGWGGLAGVNTGELFF.

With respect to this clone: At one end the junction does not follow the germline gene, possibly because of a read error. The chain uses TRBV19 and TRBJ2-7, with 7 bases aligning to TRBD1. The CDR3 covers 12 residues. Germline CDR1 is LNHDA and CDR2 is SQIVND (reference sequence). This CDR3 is CASSSQGESLDF. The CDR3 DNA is TGTGCCAGTAGTAGCCAGGGGGAGAGCTTGGACTTC.

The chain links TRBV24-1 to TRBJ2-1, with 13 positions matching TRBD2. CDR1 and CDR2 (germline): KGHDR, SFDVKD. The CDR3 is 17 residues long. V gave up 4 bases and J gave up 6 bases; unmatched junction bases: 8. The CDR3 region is CATSDTSGRAVSNEQFF. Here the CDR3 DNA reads TGTGCCACCAGTGACACTAGCGGGAGGGCCGTGAGCAATGAGCAGTTCTTC.

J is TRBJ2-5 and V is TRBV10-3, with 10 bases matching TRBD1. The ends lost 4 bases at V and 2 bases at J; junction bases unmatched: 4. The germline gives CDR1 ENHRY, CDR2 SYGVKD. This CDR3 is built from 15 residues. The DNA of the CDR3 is TGTGCCATCAGTGGGACAGGGGGTAGGCAAGAGACCCAGTACTTC. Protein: CAISGTGGRQETQYF.

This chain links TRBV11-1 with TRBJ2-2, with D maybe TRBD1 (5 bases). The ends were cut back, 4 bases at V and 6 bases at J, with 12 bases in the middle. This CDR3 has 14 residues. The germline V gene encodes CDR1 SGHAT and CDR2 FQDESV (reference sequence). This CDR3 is CASSSPTGPGELFF. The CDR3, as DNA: TGTGCCAGCAGCTCCCCCACAGGCCCCGGGGAGCTGTTTTTT.